The TCR beta chain described here comes from a study of CD8 T cells in ankylosing spondylitis (dated by TCRdb to 2017 to 2019). For the study in its entirety: T cell receptor beta repertoires were profiled in healthy donors and ankylosing spondylitis patients so that disease-linked TCR variants could be found. In total, the full study cohort was made up of 108 healthy donors and roughly 27 ankylosing spondylitis patients. Peripheral blood was sampled, and synovial fluid was also collected from ankylosing spondylitis patients. What the authors observed across the whole study: Some motif variants were previously reported in synovial fluid and blood of reactive arthritis patients, suggesting common disease-initiation mechanisms. Blood from ankylosing spondylitis patients appeared to be characterized by a TCR beta motif made up of several highly homologous amino acid variants. Significant enrichment of the disease-linked clones was reported in matched synovial fluid samples from ankylosing spondylitis patients. The disease-linked clones had a CD8+ phenotype and were found at relatively low frequencies in peripheral blood.

Of note for this clonotype: This clone's antigen is unknown. It has no much larger one-base neighbor in the sample; base qualities were not kept.

Unmatched junction bases come to 7, with V trimmed by 3 bases and J by 7 bases. There are 15 amino acids in the CDR3, from cysteine to phenylalanine inclusive. The DNA shown is the 45-base CDR3, in frame from base 1. As encoded in the germline V gene, CDR1 is SGHRS while CDR2 is YFSETQ. The data were produced on an Illumina HiSeq 2500. Quantitative 5'-RACE with molecular barcodes was the method used to prepare the TCR beta libraries. As for the authors' bioinformatics: To identify disease-linked TCR variants, a new computational method was used, one built on a probabilistic model of VDJ rearrangement. Through fastp at Q25 and MiXCR, TCRdb rebuilt clones from the public reads, retaining in-frame beta chains. Rows matching on CDR3 protein sequence are summarized as one entry with the most common DNA and genes. TCRdb, not the authors, supplied the V and J calls. The sample table holds 500,000 to 550,000 distinct CDR3 sequences, of which 9.5% to 15% were seen once. Under 7.5% of the sample is in the top ten clones.

The V and J genes are TRBV5-1 and TRBJ1-5; TRBD1 fits 10 bases in the junction. The sample consisted of blood, either unsorted or a sorted T cell fraction (not recorded which). The TCR sequence derives from a male donor with ankylosing spondylitis. DNA sequence: TGCGCCAGCAGCTGGGGGGACAGGGGAGAACAGCCCCAGCATTTT. This gives the protein CASSWGDRGEQPQHF.